This T cell receptor beta chain was recovered during a study of monozygotic twins with inflammatory bowel disease. Germline CDR1 and CDR2: MGHDK and SYGVNS. The CDR3 is 13 residues long. Remarks on this clonotype: Its antigen is as yet unknown.

Whole-study results and caveats: Whether twins were concordant or discordant made no difference to repertoire similarity, possibly from limited power.

After re-calling the 5' RACE reads, TCRdb lists one entry per CDR3 protein, DNA absent. Here the sample table reports just over 300,000 distinct CDR3 sequences. The rearrangement joins TRBV25-1 to TRBJ1-1; TCRdb selects TRBD1, and the lack of DNA leaves this call unchecked. Sequenced: blood. This clonotype originated in a human donor with ulcerative colitis or Crohn's disease, or a healthy co-twin of an affected twin (not recorded which). The CDR3 is CASQLTGGTEAFF. Complete variable domain (other parts from reference TRBV25-1 and TRBJ1-1): EADIYQTPRYLVIGTGKKITLECSQTMGHDKMYWYQQDPGMELHLIHYSYGVNSTEKGDLSSESTVSRIRTEHFPLTLESARPSHTSQYLCASQLTGGTEAFFGQGTRLTVV.